This entry concerns a single TCR beta chain. CDR3 size: 14 residues. The germline CDR1 and CDR2 sequences are SQVTM and ANQGSEA. The germline V and J ends were trimmed by 5 bases and 0 bases, with 12 bases remaining between them. The data are from a study of blood T cell repertoires in COVID-19. Study information: COVID-19 samples, acute and convalescent, were from the United States, Italy and Spain. Sources were T cells, B-cell-depleted T cells, or PBMCs; the material itself was cDNA or gDNA.

Only in-frame clones appear in the TCRdb table, and some are missing; sequencing was by immunoSEQ multiplex PCR. The data hold 80,000 to 95,000 clones, with over 75% observed a single time. The sequence was collected from a woman in her 70s with acute or convalescent COVID-19. The gene calls are TRBV29-1 and TRBJ2-3; D possibly corresponds to TRBD1 (6 bases). The sample taken for sequencing was peripheral blood. The chain's CDR3 is CSVKRTGSTDTQYF. The CDR3 region has the DNA TGCAGCGTTAAAAGAACAGGGAGCACAGATACGCAGTATTTT.